Each of the 32 T cell receptor beta chains below was sequenced from the same sample in a study of cytomegalovirus exposure and HLA in healthy donors. PCR was performed using 60 Vbeta and 13 Jbeta primers. Only in-frame clones appear in the TCRdb table, and some are missing; sequencing was by immunoSEQ multiplex PCR. The profile shows 100,000 to 150,000 clones, about 73% of them singletons. The sequenced sample was PBMCs. The receptors come from a woman between 45 and 60 years old in good health and CMV-seropositive.

The rearrangement uses TRBV11-2 and TRBJ1-6; D not certain. In germline, CDR1 is SGHAT, CDR2 FQNNGV. The CDR3 is 15 amino acids. Trimming removed 2 bases from V and 6 bases from J, with 11 bases in between. As DNA, the CDR3 is TGTGCCAGCAGCTTAAGTGGCCAGGTTAATTCACCCCTCCACTTT. Amino acids: CASSLSGQVNSPLHF.

The chain employs TRBV5-4 and TRBJ1-6, with TRBD1 identical over 12 bases. Trimming at V came to 4 bases and at J to 7 bases, leaving 12 bases not matched to a gene. The CDR3 totals 18 residues. Germline loops: CDR1 SGHNT, CDR2 YYREEE (reference sequence). The CDR3 DNA follows: TGTGCCAGCAGCGGAGCCGGGACAGGGGGCCTTTTCAATTCACCCCTCCACTTT. Residues: CASSGAGTGGLFNSPLHF.

V is TRBV7-6 and J is TRBJ1-1; TRBD1 matches 8 bases. This CDR3 contains 14 residues. Germline lookup yields CDR1 SGHVS and CDR2 FNYEAQ. The V segment lost 5 bases and the J segment 2 bases; nucleotides outside the gene matches: 4. The CDR3 loop is CASSPAGGNTEAFF. CDR3 DNA: TGTGCCAGCAGCCCAGCAGGGGGCAACACTGAAGCTTTCTTT.

The gene calls are TRBV11-2 and TRBJ2-5; TRBD1 matches 9 bases. Germline V gene data show CDR1 as SGHAT and CDR2 as FQNNGV. The V and J ends lost 1 base and 1 base, in that order; junction bases with no gene match: 1. This CDR3 is built from 15 residues. CDR3 amino acids: CASSLGDRVQETQYF. DNA of the CDR3: TGTGCCAGCAGCTTAGGGGACAGGGTCCAAGAGACCCAGTACTTC.

The chain joins TRBV27 to TRBJ2-7; D gene unclear. Germline CDR1 reads MNHEY; CDR2 reads SMNVEV (reference sequence). This CDR3 comprises 11 residues. Trimming pared 6 bases from V and 4 bases from J, leaving 7 bases between. CDR3 DNA sequence: TGTGCCAGCAGCTACCTTTACGAGCAGTACTTC. This sequence encodes CASSYLYEQYF.

In DNA form, the CDR3 reads TGTGCCAGCAGTTCCTTAGCGACAGGGGCGTCTGAGCAGTACTTC. This codes for CASSSLATGASEQYF. The chain combines TRBV27 with TRBJ2-7, with TRBD1 matching over 8 bases. Germline loops: CDR1 MNHEY, CDR2 SMNVEV (reference sequence). This CDR3 comprises 15 residues. V gave up 4 bases and J gave up 7 bases; unmatched junction bases: 12.

The chain combines TRBV5-4 with TRBJ2-1; 9 bases are a match to TRBD2. From germline, CDR1 is SGHNT and CDR2 YYREEE (reference sequence). The trim removed 7 bases at V and 1 base at J, leaving 9 bases unmatched. The CDR3 sequence is 16 residues long. CDR3 in amino acids: CASYMRGGVSYNEQFF. In DNA form, the CDR3 reads TGTGCCAGCTACATGCGGGGGGGGGTTTCCTACAATGAGCAGTTCTTC.

V is TRBV5-1 and J is TRBJ1-6; 8 nucleotides match TRBD1. V shed 6 bases, J shed 9 bases, and the junction held 11 bases outside the gene matches. Germline values: CDR1 SGHRS, CDR2 YFSETQ. The CDR3 is made up of 15 amino acids. The CDR3 sequence: CASTSETGVTSPLHF. For the CDR3, the DNA is TGCGCCAGCACTTCAGAGACAGGGGTTACTTCACCCCTCCACTTT.

Here the CDR3 DNA reads TGTGCCAGCAGTGTAACAGGGGGCAATCAGCCCCAGCATTTT. As protein: CASSVTGGNQPQHF. This chain joins TRBV2 and TRBJ1-5, with TRBD1 matching 7 bases. Germline V CDR1 and CDR2: SNHLY, FYNNEI. This CDR3 spans 14 amino acids. J lost 2 bases, V lost 4 bases, and 2 bases had no gene match. The entire variable domain, with the rest obtained from reference TRBV2 and TRBJ1-5, is as follows: EPEVTQTPSHQVTQMGQEVILRCVPISNHLYFYWYRQILGQKVEFLVSFYNNEISEKSEIFDDQFSVERPDGSNFTLKIRSTKLEDSAMYFCASSVTGGNQPQHFGDGTRLSIL.

The gene calls are TRBV4-1 and TRBJ2-7; 10 bases fit TRBD2. J lost 6 bases, V lost 0 bases, and 14 bases had no gene match. Germline CDR1 is MGHRA and CDR2 is YSYEKL. There are 18 residues in the CDR3. The CDR3 sequence is CASSQDWISGGASGEQYF. For the CDR3, the DNA is TGCGCCAGCAGCCAAGATTGGATCAGCGGGGGGGCCTCTGGCGAGCAGTACTTC.

The J gene is TRBJ2-5, the V gene TRBV7-2, with 8 positions matching TRBD1. V was clipped by 5 bases and J by 5 bases; unmatched bases: 4. The germline V gene has CDR1 SGHTA and CDR2 FQGNSA. This CDR3 comprises 13 residues. The CDR3 DNA follows: TGTGCCAGCAGCCCGGGACAGGCGGAGACCCAGTACTTC. Translation gives CASSPGQAETQYF.

Written as DNA, the CDR3 is TGTGCCAGCAGCCAGGACACCGGGACAGCTGAAGCTTTCTTT. Its protein is CASSQDTGTAEAFF. V gene TRBV4-2 combines with J gene TRBJ1-1; TRBD1 matches at 7 bases. This CDR3 has 14 residues. V shed 3 bases and J 6 bases; nucleotides not matched to a gene: 7. Germline V CDR1 and CDR2: LGHNA, YNFKEQ.

The V gene is TRBV6-5, the J gene TRBJ2-7; 8 bases map to TRBD1. J lost 0 bases, V lost 6 bases, and 4 bases had no gene match. CDR3 length equals 14 residues. The germline CDR1 and CDR2 sequences are MNHEY and SVGAGI. The CDR3 DNA sequence: TGTGCCAGCAGGACCGGGACAGGCTCCTACGAGCAGTACTTC. Protein: CASRTGTGSYEQYF.

This chain joins TRBV11-3 and TRBJ2-6, with D maybe TRBD1 (5 bases). Germline loops: CDR1 SGHNT, CDR2 YENEEA. Trimming removed 5 bases at V and 4 bases at J, with 12 bases between. CDR3 size: 15 residues. CDR3 coding DNA: TGTGCCAGCAGCCGACAGCTTCAGGGGGCCAACGTCCTGACTTTC. Encoded protein: CASSRQLQGANVLTF.

The rearrangement joins TRBV5-6 to TRBJ2-2; TRBD1 matches at 10 bases. Germline V gene sequence: CDR1 SGHDT, CDR2 YYEEEE. V shed 1 base and J 3 bases; nucleotides not matched to a gene: 6. There are 17 residues in the CDR3. The CDR3 region has the DNA TGTGCCAGCAGCTTGATGACAGGGGGCGAGTACACCGGGGAGCTGTTTTTT. This codes for CASSLMTGGEYTGELFF.

This chain joins TRBV5-8 and TRBJ1-1, with D hard to call. The CDR3 loop spans 11 amino acids. Germline CDR1 SGHTS, CDR2 YDEGEE. Trimming removed 0 bases from V and 9 bases from J, with 6 bases in between. CDR3 nucleotide sequence: TGTGCCAGCAGCTTGGGAGCCAAAGCTTTCTTT. Translation gives CASSLGAKAFF.

This sequence joins TRBV9 and TRBJ2-3; D might be TRBD1 (6 bases). Germline-derived CDR1 and CDR2 are SGDLS and YYNGEE. The CDR3 is 15 amino acids. V was shortened by 5 bases and J by 0 bases, with 13 bases between the two germline ends. The CDR3 DNA reads TGTGCCAGCAGTGGCCGGGACACAAGCACAGATACGCAGTATTTT. Translating it yields CASSGRDTSTDTQYF.

The chain couples TRBV27 to TRBJ1-5; 9 positions agree with TRBD1. Germline values: CDR1 MNHEY, CDR2 SMNVEV (reference sequence). The V and J ends lost 5 bases and 7 bases, in that order; junction bases with no gene match: 9. This CDR3 region has 15 residues. The CDR3 DNA sequence: TGTGCCAGCAGTGCCCGGAAGGGACAGGGCCAGCCCCAGCATTTT. This gives the protein CASSARKGQGQPQHF.

This chain joins TRBV29-1 and TRBJ2-5; 7 nucleotides line up with TRBD1. There are 11 residues in the CDR3. The V gene's germline CDR1 is SQVTM and CDR2 ANQGSEA. With 7 bases clipped from V and 7 bases from J, the junction kept 6 bases outside the gene matches. In nucleotides, the CDR3 is TGCAGCGATTACCACAGGGGGACCCAGTACTTC. Amino acids: CSDYHRGTQYF.

The J gene is TRBJ2-5, the V gene TRBV6-1; 7 nucleotides align to TRBD1. The DNA end is more similar to TRBJ2-7, so the J call may be wrong. CDR3 length: 13 amino acids. From germline, CDR1 is MNHNS and CDR2 SASEGT. As DNA, the CDR3 is TGTGCCAGCAGGGACAGGCAAACCTACGAGCAGTACTTC. Protein: CASRDRQTYEQYF.

This CDR3 reads CASNRDREISPLHF. The CDR3 nucleotides are TGTGCCAGCAACCGGGACAGGGAAATTTCACCCCTCCACTTT. The chain has TRBV5-8 and TRBJ1-6; 9 bases are a match to TRBD1. The V segment lost 6 bases and the J segment 9 bases; nucleotides outside the gene matches: 7. This CDR3 region has 14 residues. Germline CDR1 is SGHTS and CDR2 is YDEGEE.

This rearrangement joins TRBV18 to TRBJ2-7; 10 bases match TRBD1. Germline V CDR1 and CDR2: KGHSH, LQKENI. J gave up 0 bases and V 6 bases, and 8 bases lay outside the gene matches. There are 16 residues in the CDR3. The CDR3 loop is CASSRQGAGSSYEQYF. CDR3 bases: TGTGCCAGCTCGCGACAGGGGGCGGGCAGCTCCTACGAGCAGTACTTC.

J is TRBJ2-3 and V is TRBV7-2; 11 nucleotides agree with TRBD1. Losses at the gene ends were 5 bases for V and 5 bases for J; bases not matched to a gene: 9. The germline CDR1 and CDR2 sequences are SGHTA and FQGNSA. CDR3 length: 16 residues. DNA of the CDR3: TGTGCCAGCAGCATCGGACAGGGGGCGGTTGGAGATACGCAGTATTTT. Translating gives CASSIGQGAVGDTQYF.

This clone was seen once. V gene TRBV7-8 combines with J gene TRBJ2-2; a possible D gene is TRBD1 (5 bases). The V end lost 7 bases, the J end lost 7 bases, and 22 bases lay between the germline ends. The CDR3 is 16 residues long. Germline CDR1 is SGHVS and CDR2 is FQNEAQ. The CDR3 sequence: CASKIGAPRSVGELFF. The CDR3 DNA reads as TGTGCCAGCAAAATAGGGGCCCCGAGGTCTGTCGGGGAGCTGTTTTTT.

This clone has a handful of counts. J is TRBJ2-3 and V is TRBV2; TRBD1 matches 7 bases. Trimming removed 6 bases from V and 2 bases from J; junction bases left unmatched: 5. The CDR3 totals 14 residues. CDR1 is SNHLY, CDR2 FYNNEI, per germline. The CDR3 nucleotides are TGTGCCAGCAGCCGACAGGGCTCCACAGATACGCAGTATTTT. Protein sequence: CASSRQGSTDTQYF. Drawing the rest from reference TRBV2 and TRBJ2-3, the complete variable domain is EPEVTQTPSHQVTQMGQEVILRCVPISNHLYFYWYRQILGQKVEFLVSFYNNEISEKSEIFDDQFSVERPDGSNFTLKIRSTKLEDSAMYFCASSRQGSTDTQYFGPGTRLTVL.

The J gene is TRBJ1-3, the V gene TRBV7-8; tentatively, D is TRBD1 (5 bases). The V end lost 5 bases, the J end lost 1 base, and 9 bases lay between the germline ends. The CDR3 is made up of 14 amino acids. Germline V gene sequence: CDR1 SGHVS, CDR2 FQNEAQ. The CDR3 region has the DNA TGTGCCAGCAGCCGCAGGGTGTCTGGAAACACCATATATTTT. Translation: CASSRRVSGNTIYF.

The chain joins TRBV6-1 to TRBJ2-2; tentative D call: TRBD2 (6 bases). CDR3 length: 14 residues. V was pared by 10 bases and J by 2 bases, with 14 bases between. Germline loops: CDR1 MNHNS, CDR2 SASEGT. The CDR3 region has the DNA TGTGCCACCGGCGGGAAGATTAACACCGGGGAGCTGTTTTTT. It translates to CATGGKINTGELFF.

The chain carries TRBV30 and TRBJ1-4; perhaps TRBD1 as D (6 bases). V lost 1 base, J lost 9 bases, and 12 bases lay in between. The germline V gene encodes CDR1 GTSNPN and CDR2 SVGIG (reference sequence). This CDR3 is built from 13 residues. CDR3 protein: CAWSGGQFQKLFF. In DNA, the CDR3 is TGTGCCTGGAGTGGAGGACAGTTCCAAAAACTGTTTTTT.

Only a few counts were recorded for this clone. The V and J genes are TRBV11-2 and TRBJ1-2; D is uncertain. The V gene lost 5 bases and the J gene lost 7 bases, with 14 bases spanning the gap. Germline V gene sequence: CDR1 SGHAT, CDR2 FQNNGV. This CDR3 spans 13 amino acids. The DNA of the CDR3 is TGTGCCAGCAGCATCATTCAAGAGGGTGGCTACACCTTC. This sequence encodes CASSIIQEGGYTF.

V is TRBV5-1 and J is TRBJ2-2; 7 bases align to TRBD1. This CDR3 has 16 residues. Germline V gene data show CDR1 as SGHRS and CDR2 as YFSETQ. The trim removed 0 bases at V and 4 bases at J, leaving 6 bases unmatched. CDR3 sequence: CASSLVVGGGTGELFF. Here the CDR3 DNA reads TGCGCCAGCAGCTTGGTCGTAGGGGGCGGCACCGGGGAGCTGTTTTTT.

The rearrangement uses TRBV19 and TRBJ2-2; maybe TRBD2 (5 bases). The CDR3 covers 13 residues. Germline CDR1 is LNHDA and CDR2 is SQIVND (reference sequence). The germline V and J ends were trimmed by 3 bases and 5 bases, with 7 bases remaining between them. Written as DNA, the CDR3 is TGTGCCAGTAGTATGCTAGCAACCGGGGAGCTGTTTTTT. Its protein is CASSMLATGELFF.

The chain carries TRBV2 and TRBJ2-1; TRBD2 aligns across 9 bases. Germline CDR1 SNHLY, CDR2 FYNNEI. The CDR3 loop spans 15 amino acids. The J segment lost 8 bases and the V segment lost 7 bases, leaving 12 bases of the junction unmatched. The CDR3, as DNA: TGTGCCAGCAAAATTCTAGCGGGGACCCTAGATGAGCAGTTCTTC. This encodes CASKILAGTLDEQFF.